The 18 T cell receptor beta chains in this list originate from one sample, sequenced in a study of blood T cell repertoires in COVID-19. Data came from immunoSEQ multiplex PCR; TCRdb stores just in-frame clones and leaves some out. The table records roughly 220,000 clones, around 90% of them present only once. Sequencing was done on a sample of PBMCs or T cells enriched from blood (not recorded which). The receptor set was obtained from a young man who had been exposed to COVID-19.

The chain employs TRBV7-6 and TRBJ1-4; 8 bases map to TRBD1. Germline CDR1 is SGHVS and CDR2 is FNYEAQ. The CDR3 sequence is 13 residues long. J was trimmed by 7 bases and V by 5 bases; bases with no gene match: 3. CDR3 coding DNA: TGTGCCAGCAGCCAGGGGGCGGGTGAAAAACTGTTTTTT. Protein product: CASSQGAGEKLFF.

The chain joins TRBV5-4 to TRBJ1-2; 7 nucleotides align to TRBD1. The length of the CDR3 is 14 residues. Germline V CDR1 and CDR2: SGHNT, YYREEE (reference sequence). Trimming cost V 5 bases and J 3 bases; bases outside gene matches: 7. The CDR3 DNA reads as TGTGCCAGCAGTTATATCACAGGGGACTATGGCTACACCTTC. As protein: CASSYITGDYGYTF.

The rearrangement links TRBV5-1 to TRBJ2-5, with TRBD1 matching 7 bases. CDR1 SGHRS and CDR2 YFSETQ come from the germline V gene. The CDR3 totals 12 residues. The junction had 4 bases not matched to a gene; V was cut back by 9 bases and J by 2 bases. DNA of the CDR3: TGCGCCATACCCAGGGGGCAAGAGACCCAGTACTTC. It codes for CAIPRGQETQYF.

V is TRBV7-7 and J is TRBJ2-2, with 14 nucleotides matching TRBD2. The germline gives CDR1 SSHAT, CDR2 FNYEAQ (reference sequence). This CDR3 spans 16 amino acids. V trimming: 3 bases; J trimming: 6 bases; junction bases outside the gene matches: 3. This CDR3 reads CASSLTSGGASGELFF. The CDR3 DNA follows: TGTGCCAGCAGCTTGACTAGCGGGGGGGCATCCGGGGAGCTGTTTTTT.

V and J are TRBV5-1 and TRBJ2-1; 8 nucleotides line up with TRBD1. This CDR3 comprises 15 residues. CDR1 is SGHRS, CDR2 YFSETQ, per germline. Unmatched junction bases numbered 9, after V lost 3 bases and J lost 7 bases. CDR3: CASSSRGQGVNEQFF. CDR3 nucleotide sequence: TGCGCCAGCAGCTCCCGTGGACAGGGAGTTAATGAGCAGTTCTTC. The full variable domain, its missing parts supplied by reference TRBV5-1 and TRBJ2-1, is KAGVTQTPRYLIKTRGQQVTLSCSPISGHRSVSWYQQTPGQGLQFLFEYFSETQRNKGNFPGRFSGRQFSNSRSEMNVSTLELGDSALYLCASSSRGQGVNEQFFGPGTRLTVL.

The rearrangement links TRBV19 to TRBJ1-2; 10 bases agree with TRBD1. Germline trimming cut 5 bases from V and 3 bases from J; bases unmatched to any gene: 3. CDR1 is LNHDA, CDR2 SQIVND, per germline (reference sequence). The length of the CDR3 is 14 residues. The CDR3 DNA sequence: TGTGCCAGTAGTCCCGGGACAGGGGACTATGGCTACACCTTC. Translated, it gives CASSPGTGDYGYTF.

This sequence joins TRBV5-1 and TRBJ2-1; 13 bases align to TRBD2. The CDR3 spans 15 residues. Germline V gives CDR1 SGHRS, CDR2 YFSETQ. Trimming at V came to 7 bases and at J to 7 bases, leaving 8 bases not matched to a gene. Written as DNA, the CDR3 is TGCGCCAGCGCCCCCGGACTAGCGGGGGTTAATGAGCAGTTCTTC. Its translation: CASAPGLAGVNEQFF.

CDR3 nucleotides: TGTGCCAGTAGTGTCCGGGACAGCTTAGTCCACGAGCAGTACTTC. Protein sequence: CASSVRDSLVHEQYF. V and J are TRBV19 and TRBJ2-7; 7 bases are shared with TRBD1. V was pared by 5 bases and J by 5 bases, with 12 bases of the junction left unmatched. The CDR3 runs to 15 residues. Germline loops: CDR1 LNHDA, CDR2 SQIVND (reference sequence).

The chain carries TRBV19 and TRBJ1-4; D remains unclear. Looked up from germline, CDR1 is LNHDA and CDR2 is SQIVND (reference sequence). There are 14 residues in the CDR3. V shed 2 bases and J shed 7 bases, with 11 bases lying between them. The CDR3 loop reads CASSIQVSVEKLFF. CDR3 coding DNA: TGTGCCAGTAGTATACAGGTCTCAGTTGAAAAACTGTTTTTT.

The rearrangement links TRBV6-5 to TRBJ2-7; the D gene is possibly TRBD1 (5 bases). The CDR3 loop spans 12 amino acids. Germline V CDR1 and CDR2: MNHEY, SVGAGI. Trimming left V 6 bases short and J 3 bases short, with 9 bases between. The CDR3 sequence is CASSSQVYEQYF. As DNA, the CDR3 is TGTGCCAGCAGCTCACAGGTCTACGAGCAGTACTTC.

The chain carries TRBV5-1 and TRBJ2-3, with TRBD2 as a possible D gene (5 bases). V lost 0 bases and J 1 base, leaving 9 bases between the germline ends. Germline V gene data show CDR1 as SGHRS and CDR2 as YFSETQ. This CDR3 comprises 15 residues. The CDR3 DNA is TGCGCCAGCAGCTTGGGGGTGAGGGGCACAGATACGCAGTATTTT. Its protein is CASSLGVRGTDTQYF. Complete variable domain (other parts from reference TRBV5-1 and TRBJ2-3): KAGVTQTPRYLIKTRGQQVTLSCSPISGHRSVSWYQQTPGQGLQFLFEYFSETQRNKGNFPGRFSGRQFSNSRSEMNVSTLELGDSALYLCASSLGVRGTDTQYFGPGTRLTVL.

The V and J genes are TRBV2 and TRBJ2-1; 8 bases agree with TRBD2. Germline V lookup: CDR1 SNHLY, CDR2 FYNNEI. The CDR3 has 17 residues. Trimming cost V 8 bases and J 10 bases; bases outside gene matches: 22. The CDR3 nucleotides read TGTGCCAGCTTGGGGGGGGTTAGCGGGACCTTGATCGGGGAGCAGTTCTTC. Protein sequence: CASLGGVSGTLIGEQFF.

The V and J genes are TRBV5-6 and TRBJ1-3; D not resolved. Looked up from germline, CDR1 is SGHDT and CDR2 is YYEEEE. The V and J ends lost 3 bases and 4 bases respectively, with 5 bases between them. This CDR3 has 12 residues. The CDR3 DNA follows: TGTGCCAGCAGCTCTGTCGGAAACACCATATATTTT. This encodes CASSSVGNTIYF.

In this sample, this clone turned up once. V usage is TRBV6-5 and J usage is TRBJ1-2; no firm D call. This CDR3 contains 15 residues. V shed 8 bases and J shed 2 bases, with 18 bases lying between them. The germline CDR1 and CDR2 sequences are MNHEY and SVGAGI. CDR3 DNA: TGTGCCAGCGGATTTCGGGCGGCGGGGAACTATGGCTACACCTTC. Translating gives CASGFRAAGNYGYTF.

The V call is TRBV7-2, the J call TRBJ2-3; tentative D call: TRBD2 (6 bases). In germline, CDR1 is SGHTA, CDR2 FQGNSA. The CDR3 runs 13 residues. Trimming removed 5 bases from V and 5 bases from J, with 11 bases in between. Here the CDR3 reads CASSRKAGDTQYF. CDR3 nucleotides: TGTGCCAGCAGCCGGAAAGCGGGAGATACGCAGTATTTT.

The rearrangement joins TRBV9 to TRBJ2-1; D ambiguous. V lost 0 bases to trimming and J lost 0 bases, with 10 bases between them. Looked up from germline, CDR1 is SGDLS and CDR2 is YYNGEE. The CDR3 covers 16 residues. The DNA for the CDR3 is TGTGCCAGCAGCGTAGGGGTGGGCAGCTCCTACAATGAGCAGTTCTTC. Translating it yields CASSVGVGSSYNEQFF. Full variable domain (missing parts from reference TRBV9 and TRBJ2-1): DSGVTQTPKHLITATGQRVTLRCSPRSGDLSVYWYQQSLDQGLQFLIQYYNGEERAKGNILERFSAQQFPDLHSELNLSSLELGDSALYFCASSVGVGSSYNEQFFGPGTRLTVL.

The V gene is TRBV9, the J gene TRBJ2-3; TRBD2 matches 7 bases. The length of the CDR3 is 15 residues. V dropped 3 bases and J dropped 5; count of bases not matched to a gene: 9. In germline, CDR1 is SGDLS, CDR2 YYNGEE. The CDR3 protein is CASSGQSGVRDTQYF. For the CDR3, the DNA is TGTGCCAGCAGCGGTCAGAGCGGGGTCAGAGATACGCAGTATTTT.

The chain joins TRBV7-2 to TRBJ1-6; 8 bases fit TRBD1. V dropped 1 base and J dropped 7; count of bases not matched to a gene: 6. Looked up from germline, CDR1 is SGHTA and CDR2 is FQGNSA. The CDR3 runs to 16 residues. CDR3 protein: CASSLVGTGTNSPLHF. The CDR3 DNA follows: TGTGCCAGCAGCTTAGTCGGGACAGGCACCAATTCACCCCTCCACTTT. Filled out from reference TRBV7-2 and TRBJ1-6, the complete variable domain reads GAGVSQSPSNKVTEKGKDVELRCDPISGHTALYWYRQSLGQGLEFLIYFQGNSAPDKSGLPSDRFSAERTGGSVSTLTIQRTQQEDSAVYLCASSLVGTGTNSPLHFGNGTRLTVT.